A selection of T cell receptor beta chains follows, all from one sample in a study of T-cell reconstitution after alpha-beta-depleted transplantation in children. TCRdb itself ran the PCR reads through MiXCR, one entry per CDR3 protein. The sample has about 300,000 distinct CDR3 sequences, over 9.5% seen once; the top ten hold approximately 7.6%. This sample comprised PBMCs, obtained before TCRalphabeta/CD19-depleted stem cell transplant. The receptors here all came from a boy under two years old with acute myeloid leukemia, due to receive a stem cell transplant. CDR3s include the opening cysteine and the closing phenylalanine or tryptophan. Each record gives: D gene, clone size, J gene, V gene, CDR3 protein, CDR3 DNA. D genes are given only for firm matches. Clone sizes are given selectively: once, few, many, or a class where the clone is expanded.

TRBD1	many	TRBJ1-1	TRBV4-1	CASSQDLGTARGAFF	TGCGCCAGCAGCCAAGATCTAGGGACAGCCCGTGGGGCTTTCTTT
NA	NA	TRBJ2-1	TRBV5-6	CASSAAAVSYNEQFF	TGTGCCAGCAGCGCGGCGGCAGTCAGCTACAATGAGCAGTTCTTC
NA	many	TRBJ2-7	TRBV3-1	CASSQETAYEQYF	TGTGCCAGCAGCCAAGAAACAGCTTACGAGCAGTACTTC
NA	NA	TRBJ1-1	TRBV18	CASSPTQGRGNTEAFF	TGTGCCAGCTCACCAACGCAGGGGAGGGGGAACACTGAAGCTTTCTTT
NA	many	TRBJ2-3	TRBV20-1	CIARGSPLGRDTQYF	TGCATTGCTAGAGGATCGCCTCTGGGGCGGGATACGCAGTATTTT
NA	many	TRBJ2-1	TRBV12-3/TRBV12-4	CASSLPTGYFSYNEQFF	TGTGCCAGCAGTTTACCCACAGGATATTTCTCCTACAATGAGCAGTTCTTC
TRBD2	many	TRBJ2-3	TRBV20-1	CSASQLGGTSRRDTQYF	TGCAGTGCTAGCCAACTGGGGGGGACTTCTCGACGGGATACGCAGTATTTT
NA	NA	TRBJ2-7	TRBV12-3/TRBV12-4	CASSPTMPNRDYEQYF	TGTGCCAGCAGCCCTACGATGCCGAACAGGGACTACGAGCAGTACTTC
NA	many	TRBJ1-5	TRBV29-1	CSVRRDRGQPQHF	TGCAGCGTTCGCCGGGACCGAGGCCAGCCCCAGCATTTT
NA	many	TRBJ2-5	TRBV12-3/TRBV12-4	CASSLSGLTQETQYF	TGTGCCAGCAGCCTTTCGGGGCTAACCCAAGAGACCCAGTACTTC
NA	many	TRBJ2-7	TRBV12-3/TRBV12-4	CASSFGGVRLYEQYF	TGTGCCAGCAGTTTCGGGGGAGTCAGACTCTACGAGCAGTACTTC
TRBD2	many	TRBJ2-5	TRBV7-9	CASSLRFISGERETQYF	TGTGCCAGCAGCTTACGCTTTATTAGCGGGGAAAGGGAGACCCAGTACTTC
TRBD2	many	TRBJ2-5	TRBV25-1	CASRPGLAAPETQYF	TGTGCCAGCAGGCCGGGACTAGCTGCACCAGAGACCCAGTACTTC
NA	many	TRBJ2-1	TRBV5-1	CASSLNPSTQINEQFF	TGCGCCAGCAGCCTGAACCCCTCCACACAGATTAATGAGCAGTTCTTC
TRBD2	NA	TRBJ2-5	TRBV15	CATSREGGRTISETQYF	TGTGCCACCAGCAGAGAGGGGGGGAGGACCATTTCGGAGACCCAGTACTTC
TRBD2	many	TRBJ2-1	TRBV7-3	CASSFSPGTSGRDYEQFF	TGTGCCAGCAGCTTCTCACCCGGGACTAGCGGGAGGGACTATGAGCAGTTCTTC
NA	many	TRBJ2-5	TRBV5-1	CASSLEGGWETQYF	TGCGCCAGCAGCTTGGAAGGAGGGTGGGAGACCCAGTACTTC
NA	many	TRBJ2-1	TRBV27	CASSLGRERRDEQFF	TGTGCCAGCAGTTTGGGGCGGGAACGTCGGGATGAGCAGTTCTTC
TRBD2	NA	TRBJ2-5	TRBV7-1	CASSSPTSGRAETQYF	TGTGCCAGCAGCTCCCCGACTAGCGGGAGGGCGGAGACCCAGTACTTC
TRBD1	few	TRBJ2-2	TRBV4-1	CASSQETGTNTGELFF	TGCGCCAGCAGCCAGGAGACAGGGACGAACACCGGGGAGCTGTTTTTT
NA	many	TRBJ2-7	TRBV20-1	CSAARDFFYEQYF	TGCAGTGCTGCCCGGGACTTCTTCTACGAGCAGTACTTC
NA	NA	TRBJ1-2	TRBV7-9	CASSLFPYFSDGYTF	TGTGCCAGCTCCCTTTTCCCATACTTCTCGGATGGCTACACCTTC
TRBD1	many	TRBJ2-7	TRBV5-5	CASSLGQGEDEQYF	TGTGCCAGCAGCTTGGGACAGGGAGAGGACGAGCAGTACTTC
NA	many	TRBJ1-2	TRBV7-9	CASSLSSTAYGYTF	TGTGCCAGCAGCTTATCGTCCACGGCCTATGGCTACACCTTC
NA	NA	TRBJ2-5	TRBV18	CASSPISSTQETQYF	TGTGCCAGCTCACCAATAAGCTCTACCCAAGAGACCCAGTACTTC
NA	many	TRBJ1-6	TRBV10-3	CAIRAASEENNSPLHF	TGTGCCATCAGGGCAGCCTCCGAGGAGAATAATTCACCCCTCCACTTT
NA	many	TRBJ1-2	TRBV4-2	CASSQGTVSSYTF	TGTGCCAGCAGCCAAGGGACAGTATCTTCCTACACCTTC
NA	many	TRBJ2-5	TRBV4-2	CASSQGLAWDQETQYF	TGTGCCAGCAGCCAAGGGCTAGCGTGGGACCAAGAGACCCAGTACTTC
NA	few	TRBJ2-1	TRBV12-5	CATTAPLRSEQFF	TGTGCTACTACGGCCCCGCTTAGAAGTGAGCAGTTCTTC
TRBD2	many	TRBJ2-1	TRBV7-2	CASRGRLAGVNEQFF	TGTGCCAGCAGAGGAAGACTAGCGGGGGTGAATGAGCAGTTCTTC
NA	many	TRBJ2-1	TRBV6-5	CASSYGLADEQFF	TGTGCCAGCAGTTACGGGTTAGCCGATGAGCAGTTCTTC
TRBD2	many	TRBJ2-7	TRBV29-1	CSVVGLAINEQYF	TGCAGCGTTGTTGGACTAGCCATCAACGAGCAGTACTTC
NA	many	TRBJ2-3	TRBV24-1	CATSDAIAESTDTQYF	TGTGCCACCAGTGATGCGATAGCGGAAAGCACAGATACGCAGTATTTT
NA	many	TRBJ2-3	TRBV6-5	CATVLSTFDSITDTQYF	TGTGCCACCGTCCTGTCTACCTTCGACAGCATCACAGATACGCAGTATTTT
NA	few	TRBJ2-5	TRBV9	CASSVGWDQETQYF	TGTGCCAGCAGCGTAGGTTGGGACCAAGAGACCCAGTACTTC
TRBD2	many	TRBJ2-3	TRBV10-3	CAISELAGGTDTQYF	TGTGCCATCAGTGAACTAGCGGGGGGCACAGATACGCAGTATTTT
NA	many	TRBJ2-3	TRBV5-1	CASSQWGSSTDTQYF	TGCGCCAGCAGCCAGTGGGGTTCTAGCACAGATACGCAGTATTTT
NA	few	TRBJ2-1	TRBV12-3/TRBV12-4	CASSSPGRHNEQFF	TGTGCCAGCAGCTCGCCGGGACGGCACAATGAGCAGTTCTTC
NA	NA	TRBJ2-7	TRBV27	CASSFGLTYEQYF	TGTGCCAGCAGTTTTGGACTCACCTACGAGCAGTACTTC
NA	many	TRBJ2-1	TRBV5-4	CASSSLAVSYNEQFF	TGTGCCAGCAGCTCACTAGCAGTATCCTACAATGAGCAGTTCTTC
TRBD1	many	TRBJ1-4	TRBV7-2	CASSRQGATNEKLFF	TGTGCCAGCAGTCGGCAGGGGGCAACTAATGAAAAACTGTTTTTT
TRBD2	many	TRBJ2-1	TRBV29-1	CSARRLAGGRNEQFF	TGCAGCGCCCGCCGTCTAGCGGGGGGGCGCAATGAGCAGTTCTTC
TRBD1	many	TRBJ1-6	TRBV12-5	CASNPMTGRLIRALHF	TGTGCTAGTAACCCGATGACAGGGAGGTTAATTCGAGCCCTCCACTTT
NA	many	TRBJ2-7	TRBV20-1	CSARPYEQYF	TGCAGTGCTAGACCTTACGAGCAGTACTTC
NA	NA	TRBJ2-1	TRBV24-1	CATSDLSSGNEQFF	TGTGCCACCAGTGATTTGAGTAGCGGCAATGAGCAGTTCTTC
TRBD1	NA	TRBJ1-1	TRBV7-9	CASSAWGTDTEAFF	TGTGCCAGCAGCGCGTGGGGGACAGACACTGAAGCTTTCTTT
NA	many	TRBJ2-7	TRBV5-6	CASSLPGGSHEQYF	TGTGCCAGCAGCTTGCCAGGAGGGTCCCACGAGCAGTACTTC
TRBD1	many	TRBJ2-3	TRBV2	CASSQDRGRADTQYF	TGTGCCAGCAGCCAGGACAGGGGTCGTGCAGATACGCAGTATTTT
NA	few	TRBJ2-3	TRBV4-2	CASSNRDTSTDTQYF	TGTGCCAGCAGCAACCGGGACACCTCCACAGATACGCAGTATTTT
NA	many	TRBJ1-6	TRBV10-3	CAISESSSPLHF	TGTGCCATCAGTGAGTCCTCTTCACCCCTCCACTTT